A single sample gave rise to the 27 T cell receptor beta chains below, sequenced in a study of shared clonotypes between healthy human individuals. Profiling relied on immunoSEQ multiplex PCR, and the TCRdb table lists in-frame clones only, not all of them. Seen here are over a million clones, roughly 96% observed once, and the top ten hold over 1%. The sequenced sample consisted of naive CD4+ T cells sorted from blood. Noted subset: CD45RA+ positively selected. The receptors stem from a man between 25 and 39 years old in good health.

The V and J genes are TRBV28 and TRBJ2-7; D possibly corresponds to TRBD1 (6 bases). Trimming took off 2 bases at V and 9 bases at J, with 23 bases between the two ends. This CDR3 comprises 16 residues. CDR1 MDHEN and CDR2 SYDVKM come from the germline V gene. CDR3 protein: CASSLPPGTRRVRQYF. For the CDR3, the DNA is TGTGCCAGCAGTTTACCTCCCGGGACAAGACGTGTCAGGCAGTACTTC.

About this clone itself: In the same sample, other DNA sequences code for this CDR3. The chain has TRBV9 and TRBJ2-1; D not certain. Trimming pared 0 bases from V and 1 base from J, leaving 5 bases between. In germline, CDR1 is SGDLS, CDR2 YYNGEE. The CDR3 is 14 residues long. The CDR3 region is CASSVGSSYNEQFF. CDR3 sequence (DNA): TGTGCCAGCAGCGTAGGTTCATCCTACAATGAGCAGTTCTTC.

CDR3 bases: TGCGCCAGCAGCCAAGATGTACTCCTATACGAGCAGTACTTC. Residues: CASSQDVLLYEQYF. The chain combines TRBV4-3 with TRBJ2-7; D ambiguous. The germline V gene has CDR1 LGHNA and CDR2 YSLEER. The CDR3 runs to 14 residues. The V and J ends lost 0 bases and 4 bases respectively, with 10 bases between them.

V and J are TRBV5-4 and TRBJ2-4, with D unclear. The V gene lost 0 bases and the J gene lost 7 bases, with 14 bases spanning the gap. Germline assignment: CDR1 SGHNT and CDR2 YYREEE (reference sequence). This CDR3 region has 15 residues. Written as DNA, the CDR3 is TGTGCCAGCAGCTTGGGAACTACGGGTGCGAACATTCAGTACTTC. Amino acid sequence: CASSLGTTGANIQYF.

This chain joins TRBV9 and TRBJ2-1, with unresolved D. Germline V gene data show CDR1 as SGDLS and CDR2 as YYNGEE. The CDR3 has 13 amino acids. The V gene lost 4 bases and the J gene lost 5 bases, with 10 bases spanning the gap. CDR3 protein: CASSPDGHNEQFF. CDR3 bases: TGTGCCAGCAGCCCGGACGGCCACAATGAGCAGTTCTTC.

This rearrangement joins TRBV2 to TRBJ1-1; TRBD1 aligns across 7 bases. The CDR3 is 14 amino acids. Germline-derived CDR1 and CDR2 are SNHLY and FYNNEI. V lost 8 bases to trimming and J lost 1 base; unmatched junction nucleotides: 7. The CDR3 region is CASGHRGTNTEAFF. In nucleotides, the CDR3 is TGTGCCAGCGGCCACAGGGGAACGAACACTGAAGCTTTCTTT.

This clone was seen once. In DNA form, the CDR3 reads TGTGCCACCAGCAGAGTAATTGGAAACACCATATATTTT. Protein product: CATSRVIGNTIYF. The J gene is TRBJ1-3, the V gene TRBV15; D is unclear. The CDR3 sequence is 13 residues long. CDR1 is LNHNV and CDR2 is YYDKDF in the germline V gene (reference sequence). The V end lost 1 base, the J end lost 3 bases, and 4 bases lay between the germline ends.

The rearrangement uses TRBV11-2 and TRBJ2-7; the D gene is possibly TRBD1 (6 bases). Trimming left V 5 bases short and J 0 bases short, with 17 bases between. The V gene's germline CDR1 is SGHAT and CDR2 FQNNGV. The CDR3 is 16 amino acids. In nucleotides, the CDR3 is TGTGCCAGCAGCCCAGGGGTTTGGGGCAACTCCTACGAGCAGTACTTC. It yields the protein CASSPGVWGNSYEQYF.

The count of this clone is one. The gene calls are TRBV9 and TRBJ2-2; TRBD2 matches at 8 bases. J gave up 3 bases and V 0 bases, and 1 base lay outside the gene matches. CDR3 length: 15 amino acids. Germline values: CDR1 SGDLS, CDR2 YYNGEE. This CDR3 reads CASSVVSGDTGELFF. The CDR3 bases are TGTGCCAGCAGCGTAGTTAGCGGGGACACCGGGGAGCTGTTTTTT.

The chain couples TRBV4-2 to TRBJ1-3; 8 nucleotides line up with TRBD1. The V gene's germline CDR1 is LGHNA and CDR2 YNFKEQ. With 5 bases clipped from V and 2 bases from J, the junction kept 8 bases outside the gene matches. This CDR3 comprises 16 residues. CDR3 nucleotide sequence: TGTGCCAGCAGCTTACAGGGGGTCCTACCTGGAAACACCATATATTTT. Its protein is CASSLQGVLPGNTIYF.

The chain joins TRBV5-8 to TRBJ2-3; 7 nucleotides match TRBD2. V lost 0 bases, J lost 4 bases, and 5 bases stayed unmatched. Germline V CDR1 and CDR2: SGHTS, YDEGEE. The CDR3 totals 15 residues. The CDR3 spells CASSLEVREADTQYF. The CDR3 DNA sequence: TGTGCCAGCAGCTTGGAAGTCCGGGAGGCAGATACGCAGTATTTT.

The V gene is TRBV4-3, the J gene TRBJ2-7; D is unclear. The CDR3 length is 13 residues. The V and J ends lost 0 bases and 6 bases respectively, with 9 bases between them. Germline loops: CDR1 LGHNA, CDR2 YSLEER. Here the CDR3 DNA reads TGCGCCAGCAGCCAAGATGTGGGTTTCGAGCAGTACTTC. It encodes CASSQDVGFEQYF.

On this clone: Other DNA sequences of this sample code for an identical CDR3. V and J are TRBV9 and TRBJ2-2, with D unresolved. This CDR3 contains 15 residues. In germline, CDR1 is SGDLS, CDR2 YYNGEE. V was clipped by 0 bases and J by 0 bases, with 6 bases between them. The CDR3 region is CASSVEVANTGELFF. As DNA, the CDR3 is TGTGCCAGCAGCGTAGAGGTTGCGAACACCGGGGAGCTGTTTTTT.

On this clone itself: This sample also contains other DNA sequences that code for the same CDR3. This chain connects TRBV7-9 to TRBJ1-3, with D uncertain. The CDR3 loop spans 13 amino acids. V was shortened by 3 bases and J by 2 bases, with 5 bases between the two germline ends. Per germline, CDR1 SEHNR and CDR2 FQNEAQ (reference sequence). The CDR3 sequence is CASSLSTGNTIYF. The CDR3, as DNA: TGTGCCAGCAGCTTGAGTACTGGAAACACCATATATTTT.

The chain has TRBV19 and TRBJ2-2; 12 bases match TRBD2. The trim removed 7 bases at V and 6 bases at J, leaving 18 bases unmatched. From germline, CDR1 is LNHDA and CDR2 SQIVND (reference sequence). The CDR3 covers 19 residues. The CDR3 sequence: CASTPLGRRLAGAAGELFF. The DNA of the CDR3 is TGTGCCAGTACTCCCTTAGGACGACGACTAGCGGGAGCCGCCGGGGAGCTGTTTTTT.

The CDR3 DNA reads TGTGCCAGCAGCTGGGCCGGGGAGCTGTTTTTT. Residues: CASSWAGELFF. The rearrangement links TRBV5-7 to TRBJ2-2; the D is unclear. Being an ORF, TRBV5-7 has a function that is uncertain. This CDR3 spans 11 amino acids. Between the trimmed V and J ends, which lost 3 bases and 6 bases, there was a span of 3 bases.

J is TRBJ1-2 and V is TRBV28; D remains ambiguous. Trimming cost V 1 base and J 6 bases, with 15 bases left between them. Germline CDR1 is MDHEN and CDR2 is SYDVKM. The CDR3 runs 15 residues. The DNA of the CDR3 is TGTGCCAGCAGTTTATCCCGATTGATTGAGGATGGCTACACCTTC. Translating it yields CASSLSRLIEDGYTF.

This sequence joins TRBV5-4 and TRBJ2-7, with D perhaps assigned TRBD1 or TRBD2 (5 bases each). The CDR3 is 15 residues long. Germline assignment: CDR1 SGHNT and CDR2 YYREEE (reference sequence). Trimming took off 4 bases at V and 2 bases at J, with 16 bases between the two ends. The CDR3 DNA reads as TGTGCCAGCAGCCCCGGGACCCCAGGGACCTACGAGCAGTACTTC. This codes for CASSPGTPGTYEQYF.

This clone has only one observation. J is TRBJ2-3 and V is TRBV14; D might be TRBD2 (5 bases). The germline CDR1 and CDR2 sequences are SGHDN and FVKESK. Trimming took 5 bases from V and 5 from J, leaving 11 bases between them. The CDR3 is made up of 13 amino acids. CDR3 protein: CASSSRARDTQYF. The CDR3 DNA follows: TGTGCCAGCAGCTCGCGGGCCCGAGATACGCAGTATTTT. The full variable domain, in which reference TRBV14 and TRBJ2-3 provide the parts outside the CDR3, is EAGVTQFPSHSVIEKGQTVTLRCDPISGHDNLYWYRRVMGKEIKFLLHFVKESKQDESGMPNNRFLAERTGGTYSTLKVQPAELEDSGVYFCASSSRARDTQYFGPGTRLTVL.

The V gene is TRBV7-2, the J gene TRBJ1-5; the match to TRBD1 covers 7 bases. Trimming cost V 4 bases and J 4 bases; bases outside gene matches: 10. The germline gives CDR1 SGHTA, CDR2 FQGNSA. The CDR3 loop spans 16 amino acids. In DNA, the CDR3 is TGTGCCAGCAGCTCTCGGGCCCGGGACAGAAATCAGCCCCAGCATTTT. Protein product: CASSSRARDRNQPQHF.

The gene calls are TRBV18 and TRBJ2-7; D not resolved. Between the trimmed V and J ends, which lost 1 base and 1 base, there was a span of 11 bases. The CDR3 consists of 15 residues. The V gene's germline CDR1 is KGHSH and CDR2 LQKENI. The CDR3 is CASSPRRGKSYEQYF. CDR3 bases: TGTGCCAGCTCACCACGGCGCGGAAAATCCTACGAGCAGTACTTC.

CDR3 protein: CASSRDRIFCAYGYTF. CDR3 nucleotides: TGTGCCAGCAGCCGGGACAGGATTTTTTGTGCGTATGGCTACACCTTC. The chain employs TRBV21-1 and TRBJ1-2; the table's D gene call, TRBD1, was not cross checked with the DNA. TRBV21-1 is flagged as a pseudogene. This CDR3 contains 16 residues.

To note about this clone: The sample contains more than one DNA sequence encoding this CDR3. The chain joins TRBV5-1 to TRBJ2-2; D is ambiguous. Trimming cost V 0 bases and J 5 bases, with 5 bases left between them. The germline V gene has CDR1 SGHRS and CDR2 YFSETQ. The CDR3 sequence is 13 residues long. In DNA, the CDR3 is TGCGCCAGCAGCTTGGACGTTACCGGGGAGCTGTTTTTT. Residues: CASSLDVTGELFF.

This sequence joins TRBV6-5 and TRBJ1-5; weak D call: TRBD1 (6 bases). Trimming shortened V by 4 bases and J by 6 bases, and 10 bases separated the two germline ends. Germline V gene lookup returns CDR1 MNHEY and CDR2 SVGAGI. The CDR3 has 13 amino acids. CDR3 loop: CASSSAGAQPQHF. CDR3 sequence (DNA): TGTGCCAGCAGTTCAGCAGGGGCTCAGCCCCAGCATTTT.

The CDR3 nucleotides are TGTGCCACCACCATGGACTGGTTAAACACCGGGGAGCTGTTTTTT. It yields the protein CATTMDWLNTGELFF. The rearrangement links TRBV15 to TRBJ2-2, with D perhaps TRBD2 (5 bases). There are 15 residues in the CDR3. Trimming took off 7 bases at V and 2 bases at J, with 14 bases between the two ends. Germline CDR1 reads LNHNV; CDR2 reads YYDKDF (reference sequence).

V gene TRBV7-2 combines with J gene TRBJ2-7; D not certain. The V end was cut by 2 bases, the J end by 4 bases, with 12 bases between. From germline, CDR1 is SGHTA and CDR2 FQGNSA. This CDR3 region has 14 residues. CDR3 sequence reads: CASSLIFTGYEQYF. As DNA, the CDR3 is TGTGCCAGCAGCTTAATTTTCACGGGTTACGAGCAGTACTTC.

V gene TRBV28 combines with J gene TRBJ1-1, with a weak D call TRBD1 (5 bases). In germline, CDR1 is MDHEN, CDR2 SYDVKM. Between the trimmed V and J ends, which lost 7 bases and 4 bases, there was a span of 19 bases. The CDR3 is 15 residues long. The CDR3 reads CASTTLGVSGTEAFF. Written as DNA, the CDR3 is TGTGCCAGCACTACCCTGGGGGTATCAGGCACTGAAGCTTTCTTT.